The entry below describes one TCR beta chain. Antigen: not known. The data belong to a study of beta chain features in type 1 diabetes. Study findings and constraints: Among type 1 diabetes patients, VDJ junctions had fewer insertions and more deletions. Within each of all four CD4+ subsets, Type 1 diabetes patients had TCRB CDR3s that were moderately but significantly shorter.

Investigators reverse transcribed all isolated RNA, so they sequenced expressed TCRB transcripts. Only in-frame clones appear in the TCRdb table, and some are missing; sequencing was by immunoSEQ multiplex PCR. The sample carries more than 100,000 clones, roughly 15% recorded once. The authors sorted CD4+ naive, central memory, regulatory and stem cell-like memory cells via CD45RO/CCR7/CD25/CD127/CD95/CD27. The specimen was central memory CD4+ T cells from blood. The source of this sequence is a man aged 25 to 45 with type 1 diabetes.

As DNA, the CDR3 is TGTGCCAGCAGTGCGACAGGGAAAGAGACCCAGTACTTC. This gives the protein CASSATGKETQYF. This chain connects TRBV2 to TRBJ2-5, with 7 nucleotides matching TRBD1. CDR3 length: 13 amino acids. J gave up 3 bases and V 4 bases, and 2 bases lay outside the gene matches. The V gene's germline CDR1 is SNHLY and CDR2 FYNNEI.